The entry below describes one T cell receptor beta chain. Antigen: not known. The sample originates from a study of vaccination and CD4 T cells after COVID-19. Background on the study: Typically, post-vaccine samples were obtained a median around 72 days after dose two, within a range of 14 to 241.

Germline V gene data show CDR1 as DFQATT and CDR2 as SNEGSKA (reference sequence). The CDR3 runs 15 residues. The ends were cut back, 0 bases at V and 5 bases at J, with 17 bases in the middle. With the Oncomine TCR Beta short-read assay, DNA from cultured CD4+ T cells was sequenced. Once CD4+ T cells had been cultured, genomic DNA was extracted from them. MiXCR, run by TCRdb on the PCR reads, gives a single entry per CDR3 protein. The top ten clones hold roughly 13% of a sample with around 7,500 distinct CDR3 sequences, roughly a third of them seen once. Treatment: approximately nine-day PBMC culture with coronavirus spike peptide pools or control peptides (ViraFEST assay). These CD4+ T cells came from an unexposed donor, sampled before the COVID-19 pandemic (2011-2018). The ViraFEST method relied on peptide pools to expand antigen-specific T cells, followed by TCR sequencing. Peptide pools at 9.5 to 10 ug/ml and IL-2 at around 10 IU/ml were added to cultures of roughly 2.2 million PBMCs per well.

J is TRBJ2-7 and V is TRBV20-1; perhaps D is TRBD1 or TRBD2 (5 bases each). The TCR was taken from a human donor in good health. Sequencing was performed on CD4+ T cells from blood, cultured in vitro. The CDR3 nucleotides are TGCAGTGCTAGAGATCGAACTAGGGGATCCCACGAGCAGTACTTC. This codes for CSARDRTRGSHEQYF.